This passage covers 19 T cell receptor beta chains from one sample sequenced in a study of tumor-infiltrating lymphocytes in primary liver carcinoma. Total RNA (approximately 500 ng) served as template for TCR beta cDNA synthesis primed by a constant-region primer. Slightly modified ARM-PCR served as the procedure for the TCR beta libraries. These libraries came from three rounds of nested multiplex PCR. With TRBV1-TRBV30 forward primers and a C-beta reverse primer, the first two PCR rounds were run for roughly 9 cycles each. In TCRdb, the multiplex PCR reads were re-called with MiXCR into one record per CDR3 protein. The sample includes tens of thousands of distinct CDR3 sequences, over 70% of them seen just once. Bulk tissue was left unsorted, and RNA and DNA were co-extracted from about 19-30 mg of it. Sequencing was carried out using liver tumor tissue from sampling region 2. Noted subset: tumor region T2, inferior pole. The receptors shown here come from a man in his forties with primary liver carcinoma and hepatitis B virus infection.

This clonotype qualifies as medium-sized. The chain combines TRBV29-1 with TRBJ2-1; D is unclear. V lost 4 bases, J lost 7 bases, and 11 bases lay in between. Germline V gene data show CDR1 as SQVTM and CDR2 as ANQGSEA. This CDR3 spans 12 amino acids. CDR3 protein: CSVGLSRNEQFF. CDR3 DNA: TGCAGCGTTGGGTTGAGCCGAAATGAGCAGTTCTTC.

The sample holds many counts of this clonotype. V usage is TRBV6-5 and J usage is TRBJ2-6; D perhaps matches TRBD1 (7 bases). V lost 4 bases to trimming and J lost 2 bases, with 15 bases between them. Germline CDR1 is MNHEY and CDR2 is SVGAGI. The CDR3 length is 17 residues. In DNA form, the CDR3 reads TGTGCCAGCAGTTCACTAACCAGGGGGGCTGGGGCCAACGTCCTGACTTTC. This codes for CASSSLTRGAGANVLTF.

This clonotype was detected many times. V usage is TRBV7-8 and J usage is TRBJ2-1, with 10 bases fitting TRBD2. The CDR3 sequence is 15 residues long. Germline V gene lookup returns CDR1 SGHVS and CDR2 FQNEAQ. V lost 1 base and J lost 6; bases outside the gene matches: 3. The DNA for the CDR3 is TGTGCCAGCAGCTTAGGCGCTAGCGGGGGCAATGAGCAGTTCTTC. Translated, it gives CASSLGASGGNEQFF. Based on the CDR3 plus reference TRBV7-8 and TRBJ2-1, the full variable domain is GAGVSQSPRYKVAKRGQDVALRCDPISGHVSLFWYQQALGQGPEFLTYFQNEAQLDKSGLPSDRFFAERPEGSVSTLKIQRTQQEDSAVYLCASSLGASGGNEQFFGPGTRLTVL.

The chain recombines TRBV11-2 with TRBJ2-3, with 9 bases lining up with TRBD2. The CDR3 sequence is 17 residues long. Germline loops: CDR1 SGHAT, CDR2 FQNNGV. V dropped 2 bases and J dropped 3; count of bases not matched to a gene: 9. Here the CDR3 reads CASSLSVGLAWTDTQYF. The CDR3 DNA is TGTGCCAGCAGCTTATCCGTTGGACTAGCGTGGACAGATACGCAGTATTTT.

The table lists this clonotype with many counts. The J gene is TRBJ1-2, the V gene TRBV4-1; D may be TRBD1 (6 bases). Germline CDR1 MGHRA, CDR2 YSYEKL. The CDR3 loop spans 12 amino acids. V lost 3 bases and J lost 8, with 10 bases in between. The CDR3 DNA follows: TGCGCCAGCAGCCAGATGACAGGAGGCTACACCTTC. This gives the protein CASSQMTGGYTF.

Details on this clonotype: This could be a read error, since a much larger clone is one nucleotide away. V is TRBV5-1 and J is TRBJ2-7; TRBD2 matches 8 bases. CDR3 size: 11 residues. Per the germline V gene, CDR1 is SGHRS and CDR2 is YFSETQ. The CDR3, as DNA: TGCTCCAGCTCATCCGGGACTAGGGTTTACTTC. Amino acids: CSSSSGTRVYF.

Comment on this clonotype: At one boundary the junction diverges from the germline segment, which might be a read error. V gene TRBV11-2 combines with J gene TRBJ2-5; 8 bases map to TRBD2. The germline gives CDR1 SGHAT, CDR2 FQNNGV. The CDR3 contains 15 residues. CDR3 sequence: CAGSDLTGAGEAHYF. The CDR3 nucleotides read TGTGCCGGCAGCGACCTGACAGGAGCGGGAGAGGCCCACTACTTC.

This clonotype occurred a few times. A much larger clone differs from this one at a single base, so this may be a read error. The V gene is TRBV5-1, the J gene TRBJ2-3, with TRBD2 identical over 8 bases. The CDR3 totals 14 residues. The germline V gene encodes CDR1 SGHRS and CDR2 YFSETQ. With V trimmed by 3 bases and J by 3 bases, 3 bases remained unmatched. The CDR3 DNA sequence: TGCGCCAGCAGCTCGACGGGAGGGACAGATACGCAGTATTTT. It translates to CASSSTGGTDTQYF. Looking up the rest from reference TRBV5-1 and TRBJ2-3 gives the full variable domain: KAGVTQTPRYLIKTRGQQVTLSCSPISGHRSVSWYQQTPGQGLQFLFEYFSETQRNKGNFPGRFSGRQFSNSRSEMNVSTLELGDSALYLCASSSTGGTDTQYFGPGTRLTVL.

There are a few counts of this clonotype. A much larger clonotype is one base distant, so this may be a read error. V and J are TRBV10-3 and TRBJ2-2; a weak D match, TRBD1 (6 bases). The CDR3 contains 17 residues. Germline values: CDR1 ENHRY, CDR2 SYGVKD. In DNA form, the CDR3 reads TGTGTCATCAGTGAAATGGGCAGGGGTGCGAACACCGGGGAGCTGTTTTTT. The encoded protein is CVISEMGRGANTGELFF.

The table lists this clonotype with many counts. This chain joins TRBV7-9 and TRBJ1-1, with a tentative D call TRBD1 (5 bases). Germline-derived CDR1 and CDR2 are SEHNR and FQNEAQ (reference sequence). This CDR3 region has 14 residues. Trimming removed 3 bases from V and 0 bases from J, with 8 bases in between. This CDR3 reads CASSFRVLNTEAFF. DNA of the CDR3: TGTGCCAGCAGCTTCAGGGTTCTGAACACTGAAGCTTTCTTT.

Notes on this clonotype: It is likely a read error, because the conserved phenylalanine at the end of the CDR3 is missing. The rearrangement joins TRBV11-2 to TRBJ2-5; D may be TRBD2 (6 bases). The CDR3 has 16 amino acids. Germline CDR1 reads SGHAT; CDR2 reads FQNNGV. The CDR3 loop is CASRARDLAHHETQYL. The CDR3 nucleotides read TGTGCCAGCAGAGCCCGGGACTTGGCCCACCATGAGACCCAGTACCTC.

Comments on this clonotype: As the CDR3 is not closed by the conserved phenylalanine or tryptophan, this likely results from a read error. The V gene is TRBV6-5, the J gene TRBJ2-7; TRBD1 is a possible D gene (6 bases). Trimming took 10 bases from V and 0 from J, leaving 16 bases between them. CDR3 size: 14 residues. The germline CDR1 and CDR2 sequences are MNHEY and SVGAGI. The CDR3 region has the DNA TGTGCCAACCAACAGGAAGGGGGCTCCTACGAGCAGTACTTA. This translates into CANQQEGGSYEQYL.

Here the CDR3 DNA reads TGCAGCGAGGAACACAGACTAGCAGTATGGGGTAACAATGAGCAGTTCTTC. It yields the protein CSEEHRLAVWGNNEQFF. The chain employs TRBV29-1 and TRBJ2-1; 7 bases line up with TRBD2. Per germline, CDR1 SQVTM and CDR2 ANQGSEA. V lost 7 bases to trimming and J lost 5 bases; unmatched junction nucleotides: 20. The CDR3 loop spans 17 amino acids.

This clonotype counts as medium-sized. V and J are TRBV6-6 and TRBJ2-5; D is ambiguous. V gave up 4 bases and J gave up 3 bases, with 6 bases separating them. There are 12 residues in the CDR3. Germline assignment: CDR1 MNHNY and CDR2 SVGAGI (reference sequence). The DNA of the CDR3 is TGTGCCAGCAGTTTGGTAGAAGAGACCCAGTACTTC. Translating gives CASSLVEETQYF.

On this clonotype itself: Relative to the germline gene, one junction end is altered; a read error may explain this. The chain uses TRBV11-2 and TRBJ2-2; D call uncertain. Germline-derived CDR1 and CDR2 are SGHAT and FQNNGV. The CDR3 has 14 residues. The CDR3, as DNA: TGTGCCAGTGGCTTATCACGGAACACCGTGGAGCTGTTTTTT. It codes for CASGLSRNTVELFF. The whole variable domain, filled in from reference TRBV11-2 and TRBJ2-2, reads EAGVAQSPRYKIIEKRQSVAFWCNPISGHATLYWYQQILGQGPKLLIQFQNNGVVDDSQLPKDRFSAERLKGVDSTLKIQPAKLEDSAVYLCASGLSRNTVELFFGEGSRLTVL.

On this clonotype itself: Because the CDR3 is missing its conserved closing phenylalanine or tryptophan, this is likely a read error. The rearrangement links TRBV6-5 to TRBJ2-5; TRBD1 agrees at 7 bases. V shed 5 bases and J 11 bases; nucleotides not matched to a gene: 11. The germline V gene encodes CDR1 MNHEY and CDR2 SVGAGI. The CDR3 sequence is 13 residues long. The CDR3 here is CASSLTPGQHQYL. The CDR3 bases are TGTGCCAGCAGTCTAACCCCGGGACAGCATCAGTACCTC.

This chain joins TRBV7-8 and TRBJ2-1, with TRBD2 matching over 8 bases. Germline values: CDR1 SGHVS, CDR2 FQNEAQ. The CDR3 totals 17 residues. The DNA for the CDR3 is TGTGGCAGTAACTTAAATGCGGGGGGCCAGTCCTACAATGAGCAGTTCTTC. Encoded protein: CGSNLNAGGQSYNEQFF.

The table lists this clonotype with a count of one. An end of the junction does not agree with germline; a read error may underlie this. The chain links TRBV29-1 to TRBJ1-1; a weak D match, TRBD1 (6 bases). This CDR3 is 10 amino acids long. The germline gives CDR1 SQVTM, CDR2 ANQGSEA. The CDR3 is CRAGDTKALF. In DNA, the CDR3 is TGCAGAGCTGGGGACACTAAAGCTCTCTTT.

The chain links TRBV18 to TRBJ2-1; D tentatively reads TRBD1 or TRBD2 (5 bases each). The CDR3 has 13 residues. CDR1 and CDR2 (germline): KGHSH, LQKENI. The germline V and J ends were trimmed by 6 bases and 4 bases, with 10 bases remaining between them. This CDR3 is CASSPGPYNEQFF. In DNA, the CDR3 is TGTGCCAGCTCTCCGGGACCTTACAATGAGCAGTTCTTC. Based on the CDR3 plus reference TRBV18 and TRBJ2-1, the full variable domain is NAGVMQNPRHLVRRRGQEARLRCSPMKGHSHVYWYRQLPEEGLKFMVYLQKENIIDESGMPKERFSAEFPKEGPSILRIQQVVRGDSAAYFCASSPGPYNEQFFGPGTRLTVL.